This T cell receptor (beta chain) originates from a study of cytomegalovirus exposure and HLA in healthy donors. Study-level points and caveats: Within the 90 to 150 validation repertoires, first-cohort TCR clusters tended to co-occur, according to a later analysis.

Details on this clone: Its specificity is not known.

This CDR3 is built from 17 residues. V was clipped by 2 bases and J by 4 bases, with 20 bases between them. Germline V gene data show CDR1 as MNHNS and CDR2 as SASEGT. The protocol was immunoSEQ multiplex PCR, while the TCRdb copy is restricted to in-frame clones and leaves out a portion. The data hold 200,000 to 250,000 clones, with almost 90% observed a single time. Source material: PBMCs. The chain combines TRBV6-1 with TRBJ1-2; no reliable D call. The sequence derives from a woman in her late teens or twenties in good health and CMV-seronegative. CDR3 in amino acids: CASSEPRLRVPSYGYTF. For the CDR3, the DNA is TGTGCCAGCAGTGAACCCCGTCTACGGGTACCCAGCTATGGCTACACCTTC.